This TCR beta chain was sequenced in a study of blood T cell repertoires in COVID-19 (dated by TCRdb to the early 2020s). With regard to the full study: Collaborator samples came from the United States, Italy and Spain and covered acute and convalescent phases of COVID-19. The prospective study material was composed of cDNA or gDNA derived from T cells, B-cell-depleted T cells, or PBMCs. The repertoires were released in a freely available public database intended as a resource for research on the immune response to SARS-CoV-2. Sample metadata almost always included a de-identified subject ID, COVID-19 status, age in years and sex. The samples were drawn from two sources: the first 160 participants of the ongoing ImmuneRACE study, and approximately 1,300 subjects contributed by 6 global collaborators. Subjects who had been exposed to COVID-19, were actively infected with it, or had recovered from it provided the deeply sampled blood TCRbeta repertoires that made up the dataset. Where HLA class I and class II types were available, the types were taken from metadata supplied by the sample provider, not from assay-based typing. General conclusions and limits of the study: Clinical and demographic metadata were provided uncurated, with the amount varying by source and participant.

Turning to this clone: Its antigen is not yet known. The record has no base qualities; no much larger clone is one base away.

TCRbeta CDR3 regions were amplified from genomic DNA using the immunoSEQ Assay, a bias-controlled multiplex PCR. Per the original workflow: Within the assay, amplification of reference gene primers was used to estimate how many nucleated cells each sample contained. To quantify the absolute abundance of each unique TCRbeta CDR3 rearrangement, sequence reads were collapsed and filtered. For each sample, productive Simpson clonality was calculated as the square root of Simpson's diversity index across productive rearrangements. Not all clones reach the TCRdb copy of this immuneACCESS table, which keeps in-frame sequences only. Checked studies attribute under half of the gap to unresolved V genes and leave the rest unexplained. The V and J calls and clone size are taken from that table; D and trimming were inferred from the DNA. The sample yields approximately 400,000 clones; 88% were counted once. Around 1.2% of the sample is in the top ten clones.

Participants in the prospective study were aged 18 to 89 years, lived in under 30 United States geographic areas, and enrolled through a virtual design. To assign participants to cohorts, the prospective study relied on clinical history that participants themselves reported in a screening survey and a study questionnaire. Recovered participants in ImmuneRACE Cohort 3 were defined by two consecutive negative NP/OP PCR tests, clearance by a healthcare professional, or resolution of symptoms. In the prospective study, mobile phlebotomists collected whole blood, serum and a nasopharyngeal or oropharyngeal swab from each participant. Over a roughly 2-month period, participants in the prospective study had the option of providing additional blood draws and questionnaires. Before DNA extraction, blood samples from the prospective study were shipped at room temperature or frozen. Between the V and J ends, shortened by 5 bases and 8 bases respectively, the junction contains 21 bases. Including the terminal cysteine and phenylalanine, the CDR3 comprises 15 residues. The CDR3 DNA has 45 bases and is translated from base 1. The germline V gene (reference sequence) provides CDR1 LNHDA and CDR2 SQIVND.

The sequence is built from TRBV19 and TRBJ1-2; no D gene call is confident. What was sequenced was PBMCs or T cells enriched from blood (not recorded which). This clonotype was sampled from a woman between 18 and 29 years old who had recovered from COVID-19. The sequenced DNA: TGTGCCAGTAGTGTATCCGGGCCGACTAGACGGGGCTACACCTTC. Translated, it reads CASSVSGPTRRGYTF.